This T cell receptor beta chain was observed in a study of identical twins. The sample holds many counts of this clonotype. The CDR3 totals 13 residues. V lost 6 bases to trimming and J lost 8 bases, with 17 bases between them. MiXCR, run by TCRdb on the 5' RACE reads, gives a single entry per CDR3 protein. The sample holds roughly 540,000 distinct CDR3 sequences, roughly a fifth seen once. This sample was shared with a second study, whose subject was T cells expressing NK-cell markers. That study reports: The sequencing cohort of eight donors included seven HCMV-seropositive individuals and one seronegative individual.

V and J are TRBV12-3 or TRBV12-4 and TRBJ2-7, with D possibly matching TRBD1 (5 bases). Sequencing was carried out using CD4+ T cells sorted from blood. This clonotype was obtained from a young woman in good health. DNA of the CDR3: TGTGCCAGCAGAGGTACAGGTGGGTGGCAGCAGTACTTC. Protein: CASRGTGGWQQYF.